These 24 T cell receptor beta chains were all obtained from the same sample, sequenced in a study of CD8 T cells in Susac syndrome. RNA amounts of 0.5 to 1 ug underwent reverse transcription with random hexamers. TCRdb called the immunoSEQ multiplex PCR reads again in MiXCR, with one record for every CDR3 protein. The table includes about 140,000 distinct CDR3 sequences, approximately 94% detected once. Specimen: CD4+ T cells from PBMCs. The receptor set was obtained from a human donor in good health.

This rearrangement joins TRBV19 to TRBJ2-3, with TRBD2 matching over 10 bases. V shed 1 base, J shed 4 bases, and the junction held 2 bases outside the gene matches. The CDR3 is made up of 15 amino acids. The germline gives CDR1 LNHDA, CDR2 SQIVND (reference sequence). The CDR3 loop reads CASSIASGSSDTQYF. Written as DNA, the CDR3 is TGTGCCAGTAGTATAGCTAGCGGGAGCTCAGATACGCAGTATTTT.

J is TRBJ2-3 and V is TRBV7-8, with TRBD2 matching 9 bases. The CDR3 extends over 16 amino acids. After removal of 3 bases from V and 1 base from J, the junction contained 5 bases not matched to a gene. Germline V gene lookup returns CDR1 SGHVS and CDR2 FQNEAQ. For the CDR3, the DNA is TGTGCCAGCAGCTTTCTAGCGGGACACGGCACAGATACGCAGTATTTT. It translates to CASSFLAGHGTDTQYF.

This clonotype was observed once. This sequence joins TRBV21-1 and TRBJ1-1. TRBV21-1 is a listed pseudogene. This CDR3 spans 16 amino acids. CDR3 coding DNA: TGTGCCAGCAGCACCTGGACAGTCCCGATGGTACCTGAAGCTTTCTTT. It specifies CASSTWTVPMVPEAFF.

The chain joins TRBV7-9 to TRBJ2-1, with TRBD2 matching 8 bases. The CDR3 is 13 amino acids. Germline lookup yields CDR1 SEHNR and CDR2 FQNEAQ (reference sequence). Trimming took 5 bases from V and 13 from J; bases not matched to a gene: 10. The CDR3 protein is CASSPPGGIPQFF. Here the CDR3 DNA reads TGTGCCAGCAGCCCGCCGGGAGGGATTCCCCAGTTCTTC.

This chain uses TRBV12-3 or TRBV12-4 with TRBJ1-5, with a possible D match to TRBD1 (5 bases). There are 17 residues in the CDR3. V lost 4 bases to trimming and J lost 4 bases, with 20 bases between them. This chain's CDR3 is CASSSPGEGRINQPQHF. The CDR3, as DNA: TGTGCCAGCAGTTCCCCCGGGGAGGGGAGGATTAATCAGCCCCAGCATTTT.

The genes are TRBV4-2 and TRBJ1-2; 7 positions agree with TRBD1. V shed 2 bases, J shed 3 bases, and the junction held 9 bases outside the gene matches. CDR1 and CDR2 (germline): LGHNA, YNFKEQ. The CDR3 sequence is 16 residues long. CDR3 nucleotides: TGTGCCAGCAGCCAAAAGACAGGGAAGGGCCACTATGGCTACACCTTC. It is translated as CASSQKTGKGHYGYTF.

This chain uses TRBV7-2 with TRBJ1-5, with TRBD1 identical over 8 bases. Losses at the gene ends were 4 bases for V and 1 base for J; bases not matched to a gene: 3. This CDR3 region has 15 residues. Germline CDR1 reads SGHTA; CDR2 reads FQGNSA. The CDR3 is CASSWDRRSNQPQHF. The CDR3 DNA follows: TGTGCCAGCAGCTGGGACAGGAGAAGCAATCAGCCCCAGCATTTT.

The rearrangement links TRBV3-1 to TRBJ1-1; no reliable D call. This CDR3 is built from 16 residues. CDR1 is LGHDT and CDR2 is YNNKEL in the germline V gene (reference sequence). With 0 bases removed from V and 3 bases from J, the gap between germline ends came to 14 bases. As DNA, the CDR3 is TGTGCCAGCAGCCAAGAAGGGTTAGGGCCCTACACTGAAGCTTTCTTT. Amino acid sequence: CASSQEGLGPYTEAFF.

The rearrangement joins TRBV20-1 to TRBJ1-2, with a possible D match to TRBD1 (6 bases). Trimming took off 6 bases at V and 7 bases at J, with 12 bases between the two ends. There are 11 residues in the CDR3. Germline CDR1 reads DFQATT; CDR2 reads SNEGSKA (reference sequence). CDR3: CSAVHRVGYTF. The CDR3 DNA sequence: TGCAGTGCGGTCCACAGGGTTGGCTACACCTTC.

This chain connects TRBV6-1 to TRBJ1-1; D might be TRBD1 (5 bases). The CDR3 is made up of 12 amino acids. Trimming removed 7 bases from V and 5 bases from J, with 11 bases in between. The germline CDR1 and CDR2 sequences are MNHNS and SASEGT. The DNA for the CDR3 is TGTGCCAGCACTAGGGGCGGAACTGAAGCTTTCTTT. Encoded protein: CASTRGGTEAFF.

For the CDR3, the DNA is TGCGCCAGCAGTCCCTGGACTAGCTCAGATACGCAGTATTTT. It yields the protein CASSPWTSSDTQYF. This chain uses TRBV10-2 with TRBJ2-3, with TRBD2 identical over 8 bases. CDR3 size: 14 residues. V dropped 5 bases and J dropped 4; count of bases not matched to a gene: 5. Germline V lookup: CDR1 WSHSY, CDR2 SAAADI.

The V call is TRBV6-5, the J call TRBJ2-7, with D hard to call. Germline V gene data show CDR1 as MNHEY and CDR2 as SVGAGI. V lost 2 bases and J lost 0, with 11 bases in between. The CDR3 consists of 15 residues. The CDR3 sequence: CASSYTRDPSYEQYF. The CDR3 nucleotides read TGTGCCAGCAGTTACACCCGCGACCCCTCCTACGAGCAGTACTTC.

This clonotype occurred once. V and J are TRBV6-5 and TRBJ2-7; D is uncertain. Trimming pared 5 bases from V and 0 bases from J, leaving 14 bases between. This CDR3 comprises 15 residues. Per the germline V gene, CDR1 is MNHEY and CDR2 is SVGAGI. DNA of the CDR3: TGTGCCAGCAGTGCATCAGGTAGTAGCTCCTACGAGCAGTACTTC. The encoded protein is CASSASGSSSYEQYF.

The V and J genes are TRBV9 and TRBJ2-7, with TRBD1 matching 9 bases. V trimming: 4 bases; J trimming: 3 bases; junction bases outside the gene matches: 5. CDR3 length: 14 residues. Per the germline V gene, CDR1 is SGDLS and CDR2 is YYNGEE. The CDR3 coding sequence is TGTGCCAGCAGCAGCTTGGACAGGGGCTACGAGCAGTACTTC. Its protein is CASSSLDRGYEQYF.

This clonotype appeared a single time. This sequence joins TRBV2 and TRBJ1-5; no clear D gene. Per germline, CDR1 SNHLY and CDR2 FYNNEI. This CDR3 contains 15 residues. The V end was cut by 5 bases, the J end by 3 bases, with 14 bases between. The CDR3 loop is CASSRGDNPNQPQHF. In DNA, the CDR3 is TGTGCCAGCAGTCGAGGAGACAACCCCAATCAGCCCCAGCATTTT.

The V call is TRBV20-1, the J call TRBJ2-3; D not certain. V gave up 2 bases and J gave up 6 bases, with 6 bases separating them. CDR3 length equals 11 residues. Germline V gene data show CDR1 as DFQATT and CDR2 as SNEGSKA (reference sequence). CDR3 sequence (DNA): TGCAGTGCTAGAAAAGGGGATACGCAGTATTTT. It specifies CSARKGDTQYF.

This rearrangement joins TRBV5-4 to TRBJ2-2, with D possibly TRBD1 on 5 matching bases. The CDR3 has 15 residues. V lost 0 bases, J lost 6 bases, and 12 bases lay in between. Germline V lookup: CDR1 SGHNT, CDR2 YYREEE (reference sequence). The CDR3 sequence: CASSLGQGYAGELFF. CDR3 bases: TGTGCCAGCAGCTTGGGGCAGGGATACGCCGGGGAGCTGTTTTTT.

The chain couples TRBV20-1 to TRBJ1-5; D possibly corresponds to TRBD1 (5 bases). The CDR3 covers 14 residues. Germline lookup yields CDR1 DFQATT and CDR2 SNEGSKA (reference sequence). V was pared by 0 bases and J by 2 bases, with 8 bases between. CDR3: CSARDVGGNQPQHF. CDR3 in DNA: TGCAGTGCTAGAGATGTGGGGGGCAATCAGCCCCAGCATTTT.

The chain couples TRBV4-2 to TRBJ2-2, with 9 bases aligning to TRBD2. Germline V gives CDR1 LGHNA, CDR2 YNFKEQ. CDR3 length: 17 residues. With 2 bases clipped from V and 5 bases from J, the junction kept 9 bases outside the gene matches. This CDR3 reads CASSQLGTSSRTGELFF. CDR3 nucleotides: TGTGCCAGCAGCCAACTCGGGACTAGCAGCCGTACCGGGGAGCTGTTTTTT.

V usage is TRBV30 and J usage is TRBJ2-2, with D perhaps assigned TRBD1 or TRBD2 (5 bases each). Trimming took off 4 bases at V and 5 bases at J, with 14 bases between the two ends. The CDR3 is made up of 14 amino acids. Germline V CDR1 and CDR2: GTSNPN, SVGIG (reference sequence). The DNA of the CDR3 is TGTGCCTGGACCTCGGGACCCCTAACCGGGGAGCTGTTTTTT. Protein: CAWTSGPLTGELFF.

The V and J genes are TRBV29-1 and TRBJ2-2; 8 nucleotides align to TRBD2. CDR3 size: 16 residues. V lost 6 bases, J lost 5 bases, and 14 bases stayed unmatched. CDR1 SQVTM and CDR2 ANQGSEA come from the germline V gene. The CDR3: CSVSVREGRVTGELFF. CDR3 DNA: TGCAGCGTGTCGGTTCGGGAGGGCCGAGTTACCGGGGAGCTGTTTTTT.

This clonotype occurred once. The chain recombines TRBV30 with TRBJ1-5; tentatively, D is TRBD1 (5 bases). The CDR3 totals 15 residues. V was trimmed by 7 bases and J by 0 bases, leaving 16 bases between them. Germline CDR1 reads GTSNPN; CDR2 reads SVGIG (reference sequence). The CDR3 spells CAYGQGPRSNQPQHF. CDR3 nucleotides: TGTGCCTACGGGCAGGGCCCTCGTAGCAATCAGCCCCAGCATTTT.

V is TRBV5-4 and J is TRBJ2-2; no clear D gene. Per the germline V gene, CDR1 is SGHNT and CDR2 is YYREEE (reference sequence). The germline V and J ends were trimmed by 0 bases and 6 bases, with 3 bases remaining between them. The CDR3 runs 12 residues. The CDR3 spells CASSLVPGELFF. The DNA for the CDR3 is TGTGCCAGCAGCTTGGTCCCCGGGGAGCTGTTTTTT. Combining the CDR3 with reference TRBV5-4 and TRBJ2-2 gives the whole variable domain ETGVTQSPTHLIKTRGQQVTLRCSSQSGHNTVSWYQQALGQGPQFIFQYYREEENGRGNFPPRFSGLQFPNYSSELNVNALELDDSALYLCASSLVPGELFFGEGSRLTVL.

V gene TRBV20-1 combines with J gene TRBJ2-7; 8 nucleotides agree with TRBD2. This CDR3 is 13 amino acids long. V shed 6 bases and J 3 bases; nucleotides not matched to a gene: 7. CDR1 and CDR2 from the germline V gene are DFQATT and SNEGSKA (reference sequence). Here the CDR3 DNA reads TGCAGTGCATTTAGCGGGAAGCTCTACGAGCAGTACTTC. Protein sequence: CSAFSGKLYEQYF.